This T cell receptor (beta chain) was recorded in a study of technical replicates of blood from several donors (dated by TCRdb to between 2016 and 2019). Library creation used the immunoSEQ multiplex PCR assay. TCRdb holds this immuneACCESS table with in-frame rearrangements only. Some clones are missing; in checked studies, unresolved V genes explain under half, and the rest has no known cause. This sample lists 75,000 to 90,000 clones; 96% were detected once. Roughly 0.34% of the sample comes from the top ten. From a lookup of the germline V gene, CDR1 and CDR2 are MNHEY and SVGAGI. At the junction V is shortened by 2 bases and J by 5 bases; bases outside the gene matches: 3. From the cysteine through the phenylalanine, the CDR3 covers 15 amino acids. The retained sequence is limited to the CDR3, 45 bases, with the frame set at the first base. For this clone: Its antigen target is currently unknown. Base qualities are not recorded, but no much larger clone differs from it by a single base.

The clonotype originates from a human donor in good health. The V gene is TRBV6-5 and the J gene is TRBJ2-3, with 11 junctional bases fitting TRBD2. The source material was T cells isolated from PBMCs. The sequence in DNA is TGTGCCAGCAGTTACCTAGCGGGAGGAGTAGATACGCAGTATTTT. Its protein reads: CASSYLAGGVDTQYF.